This T cell receptor beta chain was sequenced during a study of cytomegalovirus exposure and HLA in healthy donors. PCR was performed using 60 Vbeta and 13 Jbeta primers. This table comes from immunoSEQ multiplex PCR, and its TCRdb copy is limited to in-frame clones, with some not included. The sample lists some 120,000 clones, roughly 73% occurring once. Germline V gives CDR1 MNHEY, CDR2 SMNVEV (reference sequence). The V gene end was trimmed by 2 bases and the J gene end by 4 bases; junction bases not matched to a gene: 4. This CDR3 is built from 14 residues. Study observations and caveats: The study flagged some 170 TCR beta chains as cytomegalovirus-associated.

With regard to this clone: The antigen remains unidentified.

Sequences were obtained from PBMCs. This sequence originates from a man aged 55 to 70 in good health and CMV-seropositive. This rearrangement joins TRBV27 to TRBJ1-2, with TRBD1 matching 7 bases. The CDR3 loop is CASSLRGPGYGYTF. DNA for the CDR3: TGTGCCAGCAGTTTAAGGGGGCCCGGCTATGGCTACACCTTC.